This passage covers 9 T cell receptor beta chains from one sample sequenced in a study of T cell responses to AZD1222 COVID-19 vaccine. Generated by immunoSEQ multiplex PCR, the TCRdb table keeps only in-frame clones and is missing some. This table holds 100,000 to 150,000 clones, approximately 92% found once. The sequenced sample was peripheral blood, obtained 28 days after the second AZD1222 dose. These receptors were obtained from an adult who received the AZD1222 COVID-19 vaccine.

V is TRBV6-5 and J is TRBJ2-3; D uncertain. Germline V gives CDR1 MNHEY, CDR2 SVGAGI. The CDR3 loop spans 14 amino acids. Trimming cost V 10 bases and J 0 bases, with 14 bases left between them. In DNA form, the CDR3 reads TGTGCCACCCTCAGAGCCACTAGCACAGATACGCAGTATTTT. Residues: CATLRATSTDTQYF.

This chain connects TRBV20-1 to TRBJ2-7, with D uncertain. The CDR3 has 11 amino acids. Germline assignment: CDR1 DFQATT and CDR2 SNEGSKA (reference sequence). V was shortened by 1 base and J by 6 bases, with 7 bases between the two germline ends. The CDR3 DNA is TGCAGTGCTAGAGCAGGCTCCGAGCAGTACTTC. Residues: CSARAGSEQYF.

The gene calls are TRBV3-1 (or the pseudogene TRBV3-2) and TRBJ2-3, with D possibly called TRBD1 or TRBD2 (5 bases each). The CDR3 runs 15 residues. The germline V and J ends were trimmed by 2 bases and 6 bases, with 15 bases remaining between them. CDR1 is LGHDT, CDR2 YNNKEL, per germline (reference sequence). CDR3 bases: TGTGCCAGCAGCCAAAAAGGGACGAGAGGGGATACGCAGTATTTT. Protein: CASSQKGTRGDTQYF.

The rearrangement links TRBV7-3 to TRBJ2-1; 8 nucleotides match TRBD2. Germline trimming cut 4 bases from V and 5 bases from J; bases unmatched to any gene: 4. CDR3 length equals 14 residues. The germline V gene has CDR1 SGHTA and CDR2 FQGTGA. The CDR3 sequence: CASSSGLVNNEQFF. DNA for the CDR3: TGTGCCAGCAGCTCGGGACTAGTGAACAATGAGCAGTTCTTC.

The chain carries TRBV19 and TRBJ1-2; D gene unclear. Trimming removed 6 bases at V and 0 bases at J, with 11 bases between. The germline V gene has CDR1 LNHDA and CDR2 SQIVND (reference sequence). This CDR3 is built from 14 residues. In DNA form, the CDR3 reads TGTGCCAGTAGCAGCCGGGCCGCTAACTATGGCTACACCTTC. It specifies CASSSRAANYGYTF.

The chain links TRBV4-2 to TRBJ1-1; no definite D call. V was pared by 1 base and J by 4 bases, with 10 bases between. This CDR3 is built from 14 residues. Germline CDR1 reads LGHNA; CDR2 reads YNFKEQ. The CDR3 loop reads CASSQVGEGTEAFF. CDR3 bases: TGTGCCAGCAGCCAAGTCGGGGAAGGCACTGAAGCTTTCTTT.

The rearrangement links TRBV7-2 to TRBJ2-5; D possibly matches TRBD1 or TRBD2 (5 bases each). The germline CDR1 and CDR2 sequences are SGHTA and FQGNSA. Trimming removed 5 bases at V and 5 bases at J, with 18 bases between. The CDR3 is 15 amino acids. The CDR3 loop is CASSPARDPWETQYF. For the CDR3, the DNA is TGTGCCAGCAGCCCAGCACGGGACCCTTGGGAGACCCAGTACTTC.

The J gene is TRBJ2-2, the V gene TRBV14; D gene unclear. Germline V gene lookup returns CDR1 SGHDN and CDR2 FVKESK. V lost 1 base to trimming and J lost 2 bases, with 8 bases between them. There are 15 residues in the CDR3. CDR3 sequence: CASSQVGVNTGELFF. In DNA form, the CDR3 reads TGTGCCAGCAGCCAAGTTGGGGTAAACACCGGGGAGCTGTTTTTT.

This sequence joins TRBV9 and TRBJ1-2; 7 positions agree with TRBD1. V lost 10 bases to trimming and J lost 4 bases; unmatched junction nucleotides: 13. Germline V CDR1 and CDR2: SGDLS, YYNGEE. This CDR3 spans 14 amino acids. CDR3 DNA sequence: TGTGCCTCCAGGGGGGAAGGGCAGCTCTATGGCTACACCTTC. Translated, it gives CASRGEGQLYGYTF.